The clone carrying this T cell receptor (beta chain) was seen only a few times. Its antigen is unknown. The entry originates in a study of beta chain features in type 1 diabetes. By way of CD45RO/CCR7/CD25/CD127/CD95/CD27, the CD4+ regulatory, stem cell-like memory, central memory and naive cells were sorted. Trimming stripped 3 bases from V and 6 bases from J, with 11 bases between. The CDR3 is made up of 13 amino acids. Per germline, CDR1 MGHDK and CDR2 SYGVNS. As every portion of the isolated RNA was reverse transcribed, the sequencing read expressed TCRB transcripts. Clones were read by immunoSEQ multiplex PCR, and TCRdb kept only the in-frame ones, dropping some. The sample includes 150,000 to 200,000 clones, roughly 59% of them seen just once. General observations from the study: Moderately but significantly shorter TCRB CDR3s were found in Type 1 diabetes patients in all four CD4+ subsets.

This clonotype was sampled from a man under 40 with type 1 diabetes. The sample was naive CD4+ T cells from blood. The V and J genes are TRBV25-1 and TRBJ1-2, with unresolved D. Here the CDR3 reads CASSDGPNHGYTF. In nucleotides, the CDR3 is TGTGCCAGCAGTGATGGTCCGAATCATGGCTACACCTTC.